A selection of T cell receptor beta chains follows, all from one sample in a study of cytomegalovirus exposure and HLA in healthy donors. The protocol was immunoSEQ multiplex PCR, while the TCRdb copy is restricted to in-frame clones and leaves out a portion. In the table there are around 140,000 clones, approximately 80% of which are singletons. Input material: PBMCs. These receptors were taken from a female donor in good health and CMV-seropositive. Both conserved end residues are part of each CDR3. The D gene is left open where the match is weak. Expanded clones are given a class, and other clones once, few, many or no size at all.

D gene	V gene	J gene	clone size	CDR3 DNA	CDR3 protein
TRBD2	TRBV5-1	TRBJ2-3	.	TGCGCCAGCAGCTTGGCCCTCCGGGACTACACAGATACGCAGTATTTT	CASSLALRDYTDTQYF
.	TRBV6-5	TRBJ1-1	.	TGTGCCAGCAGTCCGTCCGAAGGACATCGTCGAGCTTTCTTT	CASSPSEGHRRAFF
.	TRBV25-1	TRBJ1-2	.	TGTGCCAGCAGTGCTATGACAAGTAACTATGGCTACACCTTC	CASSAMTSNYGYTF
.	TRBV4-1	TRBJ2-2	.	TGCGCCAGCAGCCAGCGGACGAACACCGGGGAGCTGTTTTTT	CASSQRTNTGELFF
.	TRBV5-1	TRBJ2-7	few	TGCGCCAGCAGCTTGGGTCCCGAACAGGTCTCCTACGAGCAGTACTTC	CASSLGPEQVSYEQYF
TRBD1	TRBV2	TRBJ2-5	.	TGTGCCAGCAGTCCTCAGGGGGCAAAGACCCAGTACTTC	CASSPQGAKTQYF
.	TRBV2	TRBJ1-1	.	TGTGCCAGCAGTGAACGTATGAACACTGAAGCTTTCTTT	CASSERMNTEAFF
TRBD1	TRBV5-1	TRBJ2-2	.	TGCGCCAGCAGCTTGTTGACAGGGGCCTATCCCGGGGAGCTGTTTTTT	CASSLLTGAYPGELFF
TRBD2	TRBV30	TRBJ2-7	once	TGTGCCTGGAGTCTCGGGGGGGCAGACAACGAGCAGTACTTC	CAWSLGGADNEQYF
.	TRBV6-5	TRBJ1-4	few	TGTGCCAGCAGTTTGGCCGCAACTAATGAAAAACTGTTTTTT	CASSLAATNEKLFF
.	TRBV4-1	TRBJ2-7	few	TGCGCCAGCAGAAGGGGGGAGGGCGGATCCTACGAGCAGTACTTC	CASRRGEGGSYEQYF
TRBD2	TRBV5-4	TRBJ2-3	.	TGTGCCAGCAGCTTGACCCTAGCGGGGAACACAGATACGCAGTATTTT	CASSLTLAGNTDTQYF
TRBD1	TRBV5-4	TRBJ1-6	.	TGTGCCAGCAGCGACCGGACAGGGCTCTATAATTCACCCCTCCACTTT	CASSDRTGLYNSPLHF
.	TRBV10-2	TRBJ2-5	.	TGCGCCAGCAGTGACGAGGGCCCCCCAGAGGCCCAGTACTTC	CASSDEGPPEAQYF
.	TRBV4-1	TRBJ2-2	few	TGCGCCAGCAGCCCCGGGACAACGAACACCGGGGAGCTGTTTTTT	CASSPGTTNTGELFF
.	TRBV18	TRBJ2-5	.	TGTGCCAGCTCACCAAAGTCGGACAGACAAGAGACCCAGTACTTC	CASSPKSDRQETQYF
TRBD1	TRBV7-9	TRBJ2-7	.	TGTGCCAGCAGCTTTTTGGAAAGGACAGGGGCCTACGAGCAGTACTTC	CASSFLERTGAYEQYF
TRBD2	TRBV9	TRBJ2-1	once	TGTGCCAGCAGCGTTACCGGGACTAGCGGGACTAATGAGCAGTTCTTC	CASSVTGTSGTNEQFF
.	TRBV6-5	TRBJ1-1	.	TGTGCCAGCAGTGTACAGGGTACGGGGACTGAAGCTTTCTTT	CASSVQGTGTEAFF
.	TRBV6-6	TRBJ2-3	.	TGTGCCAGCAGTTTCCAACCCGGACTAACAGATACGCAGTATTTT	CASSFQPGLTDTQYF
TRBD2	TRBV5-1	TRBJ2-3	.	TGCGCCAGCAGCACCGGACTAGCGGGGGGGCCGGGGGCAGATACGCAGTATTTT	CASSTGLAGGPGADTQYF
TRBD1	TRBV2	TRBJ1-5	few	TGTGCCAGCAGTGGAAGAACTGCGGGACAGAATCAGCCCCAGCATTTT	CASSGRTAGQNQPQHF
TRBD2	TRBV11-2	TRBJ2-2	few	TGTGCCAGCAGCTCCCGGTCGAGGGCGGGAGTCGTCACCGGGGAGCTGTTTTTT	CASSSRSRAGVVTGELFF
.	TRBV7-9	TRBJ2-7	.	TGTGCCAGCAGCTTAGACACAGGTCTCGAGCAGTACTTC	CASSLDTGLEQYF